This is a list of T cell receptor beta chains from one sample in a study of T cell clonotyping in hematopoietic cell transplantation. This table comes from immunoSEQ multiplex PCR, and its TCRdb copy is limited to in-frame clones, with some not included. Of some 9,600 clones in the sample, roughly 84% were seen once. Specimen: peripheral blood mononuclear cells, collected before stem cell transplant. All receptors derive from a woman aged 45-60 years with chronic myeloid leukemia. Some clones in this sample may be carry-over from other donors' samples. CDR3s include the opening cysteine and the closing phenylalanine or tryptophan. Fields, in order: D gene, clone size, J gene, V gene, CDR3 protein, CDR3 DNA. A D gene is named only where the DNA matches it firmly. Not all rows give a size; the values are once, few, many and, for expanded clones, a class.

d_call: .; clone_size: once; j_call: TRBJ2-2; v_call: TRBV28; cdr3_aa: CASRKTGYTGELFF; cdr3_nt: TGTGCCAGCAGGAAAACAGGGTACACCGGGGAGCTGTTTTTT
d_call: TRBD1; clone_size: .; j_call: TRBJ2-7; v_call: TRBV5-6; cdr3_aa: CASSLGDRDFDEQYF; cdr3_nt: TGTGCCAGCAGCTTGGGGGACAGGGACTTCGACGAGCAGTACTTC
d_call: .; clone_size: .; j_call: TRBJ1-2; v_call: TRBV10-3; cdr3_aa: CAISEAGDGYTF; cdr3_nt: TGTGCCATCAGTGAGGCAGGGGATGGCTACACCTTC
d_call: .; clone_size: .; j_call: TRBJ2-7; v_call: TRBV4-3; cdr3_aa: CASSQSNFAYEQYF; cdr3_nt: TGCGCCAGCAGCCAAAGTAACTTTGCCTACGAGCAGTACTTC
d_call: .; clone_size: .; j_call: TRBJ1-5; v_call: TRBV27; cdr3_aa: CASSLWGVPSNQPQHF; cdr3_nt: TGTGCCAGCAGTTTATGGGGAGTCCCATCCAATCAGCCCCAGCATTTT
d_call: TRBD1; clone_size: .; j_call: TRBJ2-2; v_call: TRBV7-2; cdr3_aa: CASSWGQGANTGELFF; cdr3_nt: TGTGCCAGCAGCTGGGGACAGGGGGCTAACACCGGGGAGCTGTTTTTT
d_call: TRBD1; clone_size: .; j_call: TRBJ1-5; v_call: TRBV25-1; cdr3_aa: CASSATGGVNQPQHF; cdr3_nt: TGTGCCAGCAGTGCCACAGGGGGCGTCAATCAGCCCCAGCATTTT
d_call: TRBD1; clone_size: .; j_call: TRBJ1-1; v_call: TRBV27; cdr3_aa: CASRSDRGLGNTEAFF; cdr3_nt: TGTGCCAGCAGAAGCGACAGGGGGCTTGGGAACACTGAAGCTTTCTTT
d_call: .; clone_size: .; j_call: TRBJ2-1; v_call: TRBV28; cdr3_aa: CASRSAPGSSYNEQFF; cdr3_nt: TGTGCCAGCAGGTCCGCCCCGGGGAGCTCCTACAATGAGCAGTTCTTC
d_call: TRBD2; clone_size: .; j_call: TRBJ2-5; v_call: TRBV11-2; cdr3_aa: CASSLPSGGQETQYF; cdr3_nt: TGTGCCAGCAGCCTGCCTAGCGGGGGACAAGAGACCCAGTACTTC
d_call: .; clone_size: .; j_call: TRBJ1-1; v_call: TRBV7-2; cdr3_aa: CASRIPQGGGTHTEAFF; cdr3_nt: TGTGCCAGCAGAATTCCCCAGGGAGGAGGGACACACACTGAAGCTTTCTTT
d_call: .; clone_size: .; j_call: TRBJ1-5; v_call: TRBV7-6; cdr3_aa: CASSLNSNQPQHF; cdr3_nt: TGTGCCAGCAGCTTAAATAGCAATCAGCCCCAGCATTTT
d_call: TRBD1; clone_size: .; j_call: TRBJ2-5; v_call: TRBV29-1; cdr3_aa: CSVDDRGKNTQYF; cdr3_nt: TGCAGCGTTGATGACAGGGGCAAGAATACCCAGTACTTC
d_call: .; clone_size: .; j_call: TRBJ2-1; v_call: TRBV5-6; cdr3_aa: CASSYQRAYNEQFF; cdr3_nt: TGTGCCAGCAGCTATCAGCGTGCGTACAATGAGCAGTTCTTC
d_call: TRBD2; clone_size: .; j_call: TRBJ2-3; v_call: TRBV11-2; cdr3_aa: CASSSGLAGVGDTQYF; cdr3_nt: TGTGCCAGCAGCTCAGGACTAGCGGGAGTCGGAGATACGCAGTATTTT
d_call: .; clone_size: .; j_call: TRBJ2-7; v_call: TRBV7-2; cdr3_aa: CASSLASGSRFQQYF; cdr3_nt: TGTGCCAGCAGCTTAGCCAGCGGATCGCGGTTTCAGCAGTACTTC
d_call: .; clone_size: once; j_call: TRBJ2-1; v_call: TRBV30; cdr3_aa: CAWSVRAGYNEQFF; cdr3_nt: TGTGCCTGGAGTGTTAGGGCGGGGTACAATGAGCAGTTCTTC
d_call: TRBD2; clone_size: .; j_call: TRBJ2-5; v_call: TRBV29-1; cdr3_aa: CSVEVGGGQTQYF; cdr3_nt: TGCAGCGTTGAAGTCGGGGGAGGGCAGACCCAGTACTTC
d_call: .; clone_size: .; j_call: TRBJ2-7; v_call: TRBV4-3; cdr3_aa: CASSLSMAGTYEQYF; cdr3_nt: TGCGCCAGCAGCCTATCCATGGCGGGAACCTACGAGCAGTACTTC
d_call: .; clone_size: .; j_call: TRBJ2-1; v_call: TRBV4-1; cdr3_aa: CASSQVLGRNEQFF; cdr3_nt: TGCGCCAGCAGCCAAGTCTTAGGCCGTAATGAGCAGTTCTTC
d_call: .; clone_size: once; j_call: TRBJ1-2; v_call: TRBV10-3; cdr3_aa: CAISEGQGYYGYTF; cdr3_nt: TGTGCCATCAGTGAAGGGCAGGGGTACTATGGCTACACCTTC
d_call: .; clone_size: .; j_call: TRBJ1-1; v_call: TRBV4-1; cdr3_aa: CASSLLQGARAEAFF; cdr3_nt: TGCGCCAGCAGCCTCCTCCAGGGAGCGAGGGCTGAAGCTTTCTTT
d_call: .; clone_size: .; j_call: TRBJ2-1; v_call: TRBV5-1; cdr3_aa: CASSPSRGPLYNEQFF; cdr3_nt: TGCGCCAGCAGCCCGTCTAGAGGTCCACTCTACAATGAGCAGTTCTTC
d_call: .; clone_size: .; j_call: TRBJ1-1; v_call: TRBV5-1; cdr3_aa: CASSVGTVRNTEAFF; cdr3_nt: TGCGCCAGCAGCGTCGGGACCGTCAGGAACACTGAAGCTTTCTTT
d_call: .; clone_size: .; j_call: TRBJ2-1; v_call: TRBV29-1; cdr3_aa: CSVVRGEQFF; cdr3_nt: TGCAGCGTTGTGCGGGGTGAGCAGTTCTTC
d_call: TRBD2; clone_size: .; j_call: TRBJ2-1; v_call: TRBV19; cdr3_aa: CASSRSMGLAGDRGNEQFF; cdr3_nt: TGTGCCAGTAGCCGCTCGATGGGACTAGCGGGAGATCGAGGTAATGAGCAGTTCTTC
d_call: .; clone_size: .; j_call: TRBJ2-2; v_call: TRBV23-1; cdr3_aa: CASHRPDTGELFF; cdr3_nt: TGCGCCAGCCATAGGCCCGACACCGGGGAGCTGTTTTTT
d_call: .; clone_size: once; j_call: TRBJ2-1; v_call: TRBV5-4; cdr3_aa: CASSLGQGRNEQFF; cdr3_nt: TGTGCCAGCAGCTTGGGCCAGGGGAGGAATGAGCAGTTCTTC
d_call: .; clone_size: once; j_call: TRBJ2-2; v_call: TRBV11-3; cdr3_aa: CASSRDPNTGELFF; cdr3_nt: TGTGCCAGCAGCAGGGACCCGAACACCGGGGAGCTGTTTTTT
d_call: .; clone_size: .; j_call: TRBJ1-1; v_call: TRBV7-2; cdr3_aa: CASSATPGRDTEAFF; cdr3_nt: TGTGCCAGCAGCGCCACCCCGGGGCGCGACACTGAAGCTTTCTTT
d_call: .; clone_size: .; j_call: TRBJ2-5; v_call: TRBV27; cdr3_aa: CASRKSAQETQYF; cdr3_nt: TGTGCCAGCAGGAAATCAGCACAAGAGACCCAGTACTTC
d_call: .; clone_size: .; j_call: TRBJ1-5; v_call: TRBV19; cdr3_aa: CASRSRGNQPQHF; cdr3_nt: TGTGCCAGTAGGAGCAGGGGCAATCAGCCCCAGCATTTT
d_call: .; clone_size: .; j_call: TRBJ2-2; v_call: TRBV2; cdr3_aa: CASRGPLPAGELFF; cdr3_nt: TGTGCCAGCAGAGGGCCTCTTCCCGCCGGGGAGCTGTTTTTT
d_call: .; clone_size: .; j_call: TRBJ1-1; v_call: TRBV4-1; cdr3_aa: CASSQQPGMNTEAFF; cdr3_nt: TGCGCCAGCAGCCAACAGCCAGGGATGAACACTGAAGCTTTCTTT
d_call: TRBD1; clone_size: .; j_call: TRBJ1-5; v_call: TRBV27; cdr3_aa: CASSFGQGNQPQHF; cdr3_nt: TGTGCCAGCAGTTTCGGACAGGGCAATCAGCCCCAGCATTTT
d_call: TRBD2; clone_size: few; j_call: TRBJ2-7; v_call: TRBV6-6; cdr3_aa: CASSSTSGAAYEQYF; cdr3_nt: TGTGCCAGCAGTTCAACTAGCGGAGCGGCCTACGAGCAGTACTTC
d_call: .; clone_size: .; j_call: TRBJ2-1; v_call: TRBV2; cdr3_aa: CASRRDAVYNEQFF; cdr3_nt: TGTGCCAGCAGGAGGGACGCCGTCTACAATGAGCAGTTCTTC
d_call: .; clone_size: .; j_call: TRBJ2-1; v_call: TRBV7-6; cdr3_aa: CASSLTPGWDGNEQFF; cdr3_nt: TGTGCCAGCAGCTTAACCCCAGGATGGGATGGAAATGAGCAGTTCTTC
d_call: .; clone_size: .; j_call: TRBJ2-7; v_call: TRBV29-1; cdr3_aa: CSVVGVSSYEQYF; cdr3_nt: TGCAGCGTTGTGGGGGTGAGCTCCTACGAGCAGTACTTC
d_call: .; clone_size: hyperexpanded; j_call: TRBJ2-7; v_call: TRBV28; cdr3_aa: CASSLDLGGAKGAGYEQYF; cdr3_nt: TGTGCCAGCAGTTTAGATTTGGGGGGCGCAAAGGGAGCGGGCTACGAGCAGTACTTC
d_call: .; clone_size: few; j_call: TRBJ2-2; v_call: TRBV7-8; cdr3_aa: CASSATNTGELFF; cdr3_nt: TGTGCCAGCAGCGCGACCAACACCGGGGAGCTGTTTTTT
d_call: .; clone_size: .; j_call: TRBJ2-3; v_call: TRBV19; cdr3_aa: CASSLGTSTDTQYF; cdr3_nt: TGTGCCAGTAGTCTGGGTACTAGCACAGATACGCAGTATTTT
d_call: .; clone_size: .; j_call: TRBJ2-5; v_call: TRBV7-9; cdr3_aa: CASSLLSSRETQYF; cdr3_nt: TGTGCCAGCAGCTTACTGTCTAGCCGAGAGACCCAGTACTTC
d_call: .; clone_size: few; j_call: TRBJ2-2; v_call: TRBV7-2; cdr3_aa: CASSLKYDRTTGELFF; cdr3_nt: TGTGCCAGCAGCTTGAAGTACGACAGGACTACCGGGGAGCTGTTTTTT
d_call: .; clone_size: .; j_call: TRBJ1-2; v_call: TRBV30; cdr3_aa: CAWSVSRGAVYGYTF; cdr3_nt: TGTGCCTGGAGTGTCAGTCGGGGAGCTGTCTATGGCTACACCTTC
d_call: TRBD1; clone_size: .; j_call: TRBJ1-1; v_call: TRBV27; cdr3_aa: CASSLLDRGPLTEAFF; cdr3_nt: TGTGCCAGCAGTTTATTGGACAGGGGGCCTCTCACTGAAGCTTTCTTT
d_call: .; clone_size: .; j_call: TRBJ2-1; v_call: TRBV2; cdr3_aa: CASSPISGAISYNEQFF; cdr3_nt: TGTGCCAGCAGTCCGATTAGCGGAGCAATCTCCTACAATGAGCAGTTCTTC
d_call: TRBD2; clone_size: .; j_call: TRBJ2-7; v_call: TRBV13; cdr3_aa: CASSPASGDPKPYEQYF; cdr3_nt: TGTGCCAGCAGCCCCGCTAGCGGTGATCCAAAACCCTACGAGCAGTACTTC
d_call: .; clone_size: .; j_call: TRBJ2-1; v_call: TRBV19; cdr3_aa: CASSIGTDYNEQFF; cdr3_nt: TGTGCCAGTAGTATAGGAACCGACTACAATGAGCAGTTCTTC
d_call: .; clone_size: .; j_call: TRBJ2-6; v_call: TRBV30; cdr3_aa: CAWSVLSGANVLTF; cdr3_nt: TGTGCCTGGAGTGTACTCAGTGGGGCCAACGTCCTGACTTTC
d_call: .; clone_size: once; j_call: TRBJ2-6; v_call: TRBV5-1; cdr3_aa: CASSLPNRASGANVLTF; cdr3_nt: TGCGCCAGCAGCCTGCCGAACAGGGCGTCTGGGGCCAACGTCCTGACTTTC
d_call: TRBD2; clone_size: .; j_call: TRBJ2-1; v_call: TRBV5-1; cdr3_aa: CASSLSGSSYNEQFF; cdr3_nt: TGCGCCAGCAGCTTAAGCGGGAGCTCCTACAATGAGCAGTTCTTC
d_call: .; clone_size: .; j_call: TRBJ1-2; v_call: TRBV2; cdr3_aa: CASIWGFYGYTF; cdr3_nt: TGTGCCAGCATTTGGGGATTCTATGGCTACACCTTC
d_call: .; clone_size: .; j_call: TRBJ2-7; v_call: TRBV7-2; cdr3_aa: CASSFTGAYEQYF; cdr3_nt: TGTGCCAGCAGCTTTACAGGAGCCTACGAGCAGTACTTC
d_call: .; clone_size: .; j_call: TRBJ2-5; v_call: TRBV29-1; cdr3_aa: CSVETTNREETQYF; cdr3_nt: TGCAGCGTTGAGACAACTAACAGGGAAGAGACCCAGTACTTC